The TCR beta chain under discussion was sequenced for a study of blood T cell repertoires in COVID-19 (dated by TCRdb to 2020 to 2022). Context from the whole study: Collaborator samples came from the United States, Italy and Spain and covered acute and convalescent phases of COVID-19. The samples were drawn from the first 160 participants of the ongoing ImmuneRACE study and from 1,254 subjects provided by 6 global collaborators. HLA class I and class II types, where available, came from metadata supplied by the sample provider rather than from assay-based typing. Deeply sampled blood TCRbeta repertoires from subjects exposed to, actively infected with, or recovered from COVID-19 were included in the dataset. The sample metadata nearly always contained a de-identified subject ID, COVID-19 status, age in years and sex. The repertoires were made available in a free public database intended to serve as a resource for research on the immune response to SARS-CoV-2. The material from the prospective study consisted of cDNA or gDNA derived from T cells, B-cell-depleted T cells, or PBMCs.

The immunoSEQ Assay, a bias-controlled multiplex PCR, was used to amplify TCRbeta CDR3 regions from genomic DNA. The paper's processing steps were these. Nucleated cell counts per sample were estimated from amplification of reference gene primers within the assay. To quantify the absolute abundance of each unique TCRbeta CDR3 rearrangement, sequence reads were collapsed and filtered. For each sample, productive Simpson clonality was calculated as the square root of Simpson's diversity index across productive rearrangements. The source is immuneACCESS, and TCRdb retained only in-frame sequences with V and J called. Part of the clones is not carried over; for the studies checked, unresolved V genes explain less than half of this, and the remainder is unexplained. That table gives V, J and clone size, and the DNA gave D and trimming. The sample table lists fewer than 200,000 clones, around nine tenths of them with a count of one. Approximately 12% of the sample comes from the top ten.

At one collaborating source in Seattle, patients were enrolled during active infection and were followed longitudinally through the course of disease. Whole blood was collected in K2EDTA tubes by collaborating institutions according to the institutions' own protocols. For TCRbeta analysis, collaborators shipped samples in one of three forms: frozen whole blood, isolated PBMCs, or DNA extracted from either of those sample types. Notes on this clone: Which antigen it targets is not known. Base-call qualities are not available, and no considerably larger clone is one nucleotide away.

Including cysteine and phenylalanine, the CDR3 has 13 amino acids. The entry retains the CDR3 DNA only, 39 bases that are in frame from base 1. The germline V gene (reference sequence) sets CDR1 to LNHDA and CDR2 to SQIVND. Trimming removed 6 bases from V and 0 bases from J, leaving 6 bases between the germline ends. Summary of the overall study and its limitations: The quantity of clinical and demographic metadata differed by source and by participant and was supplied without curation.

The origin of this receptor is an older woman with COVID-19, enrolled during active disease. Sequencing input: peripheral blood. The V and J genes are TRBV19 and TRBJ2-1; TRBD1 is possibly the D segment (6 matching bases). The nucleotide sequence is TGTGCCAGTAGGGACAGCTCCTACAATGAGCAGTTCTTC. It is translated as CASRDSSYNEQFF.